The sample holds many counts of the clone carrying this TCR beta chain. No antigen is known for it. As for time point: newly diagnosed GD, antithyroid drugs for less than 3 months. PBMCs provided the RNA from which the TCR library was made. This entry comes from a study of regulatory T cells in long-lasting Graves disease. Study findings and constraints: Favored gene segments in persistent disease were TRBV28, TRBJ1-2 and TRBJ2-5.

The TCR beta library used iRepertoire HTBI primers with Arm-PCR amplification of CDR3. TCRdb ran MiXCR on the multiplex PCR reads and lists one entry per CDR3 protein. The table records about 520,000 distinct CDR3 sequences, 12% of them present only once. V shed 0 bases, J shed 8 bases, and the junction held 5 bases outside the gene matches. Germline V lookup: CDR1 SGHAT, CDR2 FQNNGV. The CDR3 contains 15 residues. These data are also associated with another study on T cells in Graves' hyperthyroidism and ophthalmopathy. That report notes: Also found in blood were most expanded thyroid clonotypes above 0.001. The model forecast ophthalmopathy, anticipating it by a median 6.5 months before onset.

The chain couples TRBV11-2 to TRBJ1-4; TRBD1 aligns across 8 bases. The TCR originated in a woman in her 30s with Graves disease. Material: peripheral blood mononuclear cells (PBMCs), obtained at new diagnosis, from a patient treated with antithyroid drugs. DNA for the CDR3: TGTGCCAGCAGCTTAGACGCAGGGGGCTGGGAAAAACTGTTTTTT. Protein product: CASSLDAGGWEKLFF.